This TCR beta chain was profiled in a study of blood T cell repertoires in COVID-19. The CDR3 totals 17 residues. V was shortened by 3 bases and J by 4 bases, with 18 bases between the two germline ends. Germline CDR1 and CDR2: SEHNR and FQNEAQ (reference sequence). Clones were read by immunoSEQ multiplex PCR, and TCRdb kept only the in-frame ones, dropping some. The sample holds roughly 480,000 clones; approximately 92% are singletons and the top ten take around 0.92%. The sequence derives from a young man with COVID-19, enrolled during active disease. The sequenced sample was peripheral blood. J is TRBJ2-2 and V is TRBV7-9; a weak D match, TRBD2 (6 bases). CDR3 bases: TGTGCCAGCAGCTTTGCATCTGCGGGGTTAGTCACCGGGGAGCTGTTTTTT. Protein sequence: CASSFASAGLVTGELFF.